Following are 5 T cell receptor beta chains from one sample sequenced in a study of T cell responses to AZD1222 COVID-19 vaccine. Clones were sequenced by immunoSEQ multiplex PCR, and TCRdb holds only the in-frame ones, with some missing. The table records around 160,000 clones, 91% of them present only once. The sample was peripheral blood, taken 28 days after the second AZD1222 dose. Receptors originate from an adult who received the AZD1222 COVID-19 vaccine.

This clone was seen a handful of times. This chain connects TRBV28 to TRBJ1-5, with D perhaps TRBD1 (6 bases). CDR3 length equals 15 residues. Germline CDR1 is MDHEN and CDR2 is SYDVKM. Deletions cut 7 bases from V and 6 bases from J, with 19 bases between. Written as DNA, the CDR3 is TGTGCCAGCACCCAGAATCTGGGGGCGGGTCAGCCCCAGCATTTT. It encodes CASTQNLGAGQPQHF.

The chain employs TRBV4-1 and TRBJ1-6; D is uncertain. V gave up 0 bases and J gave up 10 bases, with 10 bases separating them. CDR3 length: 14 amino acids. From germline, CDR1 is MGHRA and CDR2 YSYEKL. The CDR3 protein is CASSQDGVVSPLHF. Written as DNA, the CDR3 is TGCGCCAGCAGCCAAGATGGAGTGGTGTCACCCCTCCACTTT.

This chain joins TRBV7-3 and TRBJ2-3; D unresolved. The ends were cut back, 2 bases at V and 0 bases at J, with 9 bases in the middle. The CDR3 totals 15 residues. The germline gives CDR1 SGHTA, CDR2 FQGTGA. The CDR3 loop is CASSLGQTSTDTQYF. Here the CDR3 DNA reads TGTGCCAGCAGCTTAGGGCAGACTAGCACAGATACGCAGTATTTT. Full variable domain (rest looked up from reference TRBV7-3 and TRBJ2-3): GAGVSQTPSNKVTEKGKYVELRCDPISGHTALYWYRQSLGQGPEFLIYFQGTGAADDSGLPNDRFFAVRPEGSVSTLKIQRTERGDSAVYLCASSLGQTSTDTQYFGPGTRLTVL.

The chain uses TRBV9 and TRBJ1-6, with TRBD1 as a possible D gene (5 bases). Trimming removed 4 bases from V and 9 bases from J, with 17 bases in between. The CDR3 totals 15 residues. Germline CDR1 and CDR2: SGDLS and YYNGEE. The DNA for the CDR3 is TGTGCCAGCAGCCCCCAGAAAGGGGCATCTTCACCCCTCCACTTT. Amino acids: CASSPQKGASSPLHF.

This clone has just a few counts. CDR3 nucleotides: TGTGCCAGCAGCATAGGACTAGCGGGAGATCAAGAGACCCAGTACTTC. It codes for CASSIGLAGDQETQYF. The chain employs TRBV9 and TRBJ2-5, with 13 bases fitting TRBD2. CDR3 length: 16 amino acids. Germline assignment: CDR1 SGDLS and CDR2 YYNGEE. J gave up 2 bases and V 4 bases, and 5 bases lay outside the gene matches. Full variable domain (remainder filled in from reference TRBV9 and TRBJ2-5): DSGVTQTPKHLITATGQRVTLRCSPRSGDLSVYWYQQSLDQGLQFLIQYYNGEERAKGNILERFSAQQFPDLHSELNLSSLELGDSALYFCASSIGLAGDQETQYFGPGTRLLVL.